The TCR beta chain under discussion was sequenced for a study of cytotoxic CD8 clonotypes in ibrutinib-treated CLL. Some clones are missing from TCRdb's copy, which holds only in-frame ones; the method was immunoSEQ multiplex PCR. The sample yields approximately 200,000 clones, roughly 72% seen once. Whole-study results and caveats: Under therapy, public clonotypes either contracted or stayed stable, and they were uncommon.

Comments on this clone: Its target is not known.

V was cut by 5 bases and J by 1 base, with 9 bases left in between. CDR3 length: 12 residues. Germline loops: CDR1 SQVTM, CDR2 ANQGSEA. This receptor was identified in a human donor with chronic lymphocytic leukemia. The V gene is TRBV29-1, the J gene TRBJ2-7; D unclear. The sample here was PBMCs, taken after 24 months of ibrutinib treatment. The CDR3 coding sequence is TGCAGCGTTAAGGTGGGATCCTACGAGCAGTACTTC. Its translation: CSVKVGSYEQYF.